The clone carrying this TCR beta chain has only one observation. Antigen specificity is unknown. At the deep level, the assay was run. The method was immunoSEQ multiplex PCR; TCRdb's version includes in-frame clones alone and lacks a portion of them. The data hold about 2.1 million clones, with over 85% observed a single time. This specimen belongs to a study of shared clonotypes between healthy human individuals. Study observations and caveats: Few donors restricted represented genetic and exposure-history diversity. For naive CD4 cells, around 5.1% of clonotypes were shared across a handful of donors.

Cells designated naive CD8 were CD45RO-negative and were positively selected for CCR7, with terminally differentiated effector memory CD45RA+ cells excluded. Germline V gene lookup returns CDR1 MNHEY and CDR2 SVGAGI. Deletions cut 0 bases from V and 14 bases from J, with 13 bases between. The CDR3 spans 13 residues. Sequencing was performed on naive CD8+ T cells from PBMCs. The V gene is TRBV6-5, the J gene TRBJ1-4; D is perhaps TRBD1 (5 bases). The TCR was taken from a man aged 18 to 29 in good health. Some clones in this sample may be carry-over from other donors' samples. The CDR3 is CASSYSTTASLFF. In DNA form, the CDR3 reads TGTGCCAGCAGTTACTCGACGACAGCAAGTCTGTTTTTT.